The 16 T cell receptor beta chains reported below all come from one sample, sequenced in a study of cytomegalovirus exposure and HLA in healthy donors. Primers for the PCR totalled 60 Vbeta and 13 Jbeta. Repertoires were generated with immunoSEQ multiplex PCR, while TCRdb's copy carries only in-frame clones and drops some. The data contain about 150,000 clones, roughly 70% of them singletons. Sequencing input: PBMCs. The receptors were gathered from a male donor in good health and CMV-seronegative.

The rearrangement joins TRBV5-1 to TRBJ2-3; 10 bases line up with TRBD2. The V gene end was trimmed by 4 bases and the J gene end by 4 bases; junction bases not matched to a gene: 21. The CDR3 is made up of 20 amino acids. Germline CDR1 is SGHRS and CDR2 is YFSETQ. The DNA for the CDR3 is TGCGCCAGCAGCCCCCTGACTTTAGCGGGGGGTCTCTCCGGGTCAGATACGCAGTATTTT. Its protein is CASSPLTLAGGLSGSDTQYF.

This clone is categorized as medium-sized. This sequence joins TRBV5-8 and TRBJ2-7; 9 nucleotides align to TRBD1. The length of the CDR3 is 15 residues. V was pared by 6 bases and J by 3 bases, with 10 bases of the junction left unmatched. Per germline, CDR1 SGHTS and CDR2 YDEGEE. The CDR3 nucleotides are TGTGCCAGCACCCAGACGGGACAGGGTTTCTACGAGCAGTACTTC. Encoded protein: CASTQTGQGFYEQYF.

The rearrangement links TRBV18 to TRBJ2-5; 9 bases match TRBD1. The CDR3 has 17 residues. V trimming: 2 bases; J trimming: 4 bases; junction bases outside the gene matches: 11. Looked up from germline, CDR1 is KGHSH and CDR2 is LQKENI. The CDR3 coding sequence is TGTGCCAGCTCACCATGGCCCCGGACAGGGGTGTTAGAGACCCAGTACTTC. This gives the protein CASSPWPRTGVLETQYF. Complete variable domain (other parts from reference TRBV18 and TRBJ2-5): NAGVMQNPRHLVRRRGQEARLRCSPMKGHSHVYWYRQLPEEGLKFMVYLQKENIIDESGMPKERFSAEFPKEGPSILRIQQVVRGDSAAYFCASSPWPRTGVLETQYFGPGTRLLVL.

The genes are TRBV5-6 and TRBJ2-7; 7 bases agree with TRBD2. Per the germline V gene, CDR1 is SGHDT and CDR2 is YYEEEE. The CDR3 length is 15 residues. V was pared by 0 bases and J by 0 bases, with 3 bases of the junction left unmatched. The CDR3 loop is CASSLEPGGSYEQYF. CDR3 nucleotide sequence: TGTGCCAGCAGCTTGGAGCCGGGGGGCTCCTACGAGCAGTACTTC.

The V gene is TRBV5-1, the J gene TRBJ2-7; D perhaps matches TRBD1 (6 bases). This CDR3 is built from 14 residues. V lost 4 bases and J 1 base, leaving 12 bases between the germline ends. CDR1 is SGHRS, CDR2 YFSETQ, per germline. In nucleotides, the CDR3 is TGCGCCAGCAGCCTGCAGGGGTTGTCCTACGAGCAGTACTTC. Its protein product is CASSLQGLSYEQYF.

This sequence joins TRBV7-9 and TRBJ1-2; D is unclear. The germline V and J ends were trimmed by 0 bases and 8 bases, with 10 bases remaining between them. In germline, CDR1 is SEHNR, CDR2 FQNEAQ (reference sequence). This CDR3 is 13 amino acids long. Here the CDR3 DNA reads TGTGCCAGCAGCTTAGCGCCCGAGCCGGGCTACACCTTC. It codes for CASSLAPEPGYTF.

CDR3 in DNA: TGTGCCAGCAGTGACTCGGACAGAAATGAGCAGTTCTTC. It codes for CASSDSDRNEQFF. This rearrangement joins TRBV6-4 to TRBJ2-1, with D maybe TRBD1 (6 bases). This CDR3 is 13 amino acids long. CDR1 is MRHNA, CDR2 SNTAGT, per germline. Trimming pared 0 bases from V and 7 bases from J, leaving 7 bases between.

This rearrangement joins TRBV11-1 to TRBJ1-1; D gene unclear. Germline CDR1 SGHAT, CDR2 FQDESV (reference sequence). V was shortened by 5 bases and J by 8 bases, with 12 bases between the two germline ends. The CDR3 sequence is 12 residues long. Here the CDR3 reads CASSPRRREAFF. CDR3 DNA sequence: TGTGCCAGCAGCCCTAGAAGAAGGGAAGCTTTCTTT.

This chain connects TRBV27 to TRBJ2-7; weak D call: TRBD1 (7 bases). V dropped 5 bases and J dropped 3 bases, with 14 bases sitting between them. The CDR3 totals 14 residues. The V gene's germline CDR1 is MNHEY and CDR2 SMNVEV (reference sequence). The CDR3 bases are TGTGCCAGCAGTAAGACAGGGACTTACTACGAGCAGTACTTC. It yields the protein CASSKTGTYYEQYF.

The V call is TRBV11-3, the J call TRBJ2-2; 11 nucleotides agree with TRBD1. Trimming cost V 5 bases and J 6 bases; bases outside gene matches: 2. This CDR3 spans 14 amino acids. CDR1 SGHNT and CDR2 YENEEA come from the germline V gene. The CDR3 coding sequence is TGTGCCAGCAGCCGGACAGGGGGCGCCGGGGAGCTGTTTTTT. Translated: CASSRTGGAGELFF.

CDR3 in DNA: TGTGCCAGCAGCTTCGGCGGGAGGACCTACGAGCAGTACTTC. Translation gives CASSFGGRTYEQYF. The chain uses TRBV5-6 and TRBJ2-7, with 8 nucleotides matching TRBD2. The V gene end was trimmed by 2 bases and the J gene end by 2 bases; junction bases not matched to a gene: 3. Germline-derived CDR1 and CDR2 are SGHDT and YYEEEE. This CDR3 region has 14 residues.

The chain couples TRBV7-9 to TRBJ1-1, with TRBD1 as a possible D gene (6 bases). V shed 5 bases and J shed 1 base, with 11 bases lying between them. The CDR3 length is 14 residues. Germline CDR1 and CDR2: SEHNR and FQNEAQ (reference sequence). The chain's CDR3 is CASSRGGRNTEAFF. The CDR3 DNA sequence: TGTGCCAGCAGCCGTGGGGGCAGGAACACTGAAGCTTTCTTT.

This clone was recorded once. This sequence joins TRBV13 and TRBJ2-1; D gene unclear. CDR1 and CDR2 from the germline V gene are PRHDT and FYEKMQ (reference sequence). This CDR3 has 15 amino acids. Trimming left V 5 bases short and J 0 bases short, with 11 bases between. CDR3 in amino acids: CASSPYLSSYNEQFF. The DNA of the CDR3 is TGTGCCAGCAGCCCATACTTGAGCTCCTACAATGAGCAGTTCTTC.

The chain's CDR3 is CASRHRQGAVDEQYF. CDR3 bases: TGTGCCAGCAGGCACCGACAGGGGGCGGTGGACGAGCAGTACTTC. The chain employs TRBV28 and TRBJ2-7, with TRBD1 identical over 10 bases. Germline CDR1 MDHEN, CDR2 SYDVKM. V dropped 6 bases and J dropped 5; count of bases not matched to a gene: 10. This CDR3 has 15 amino acids.

The rearrangement uses TRBV7-3 and TRBJ2-1; D remains ambiguous. The CDR3 runs 15 residues. V lost 1 base and J 7 bases, leaving 14 bases between the germline ends. CDR1 SGHTA and CDR2 FQGTGA come from the germline V gene. CDR3 nucleotide sequence: TGTGCCAGCAGCTTAAGTGCTAGAGAAAGGAATGAGCAGTTCTTC. Translating gives CASSLSARERNEQFF.

The sample holds a few counts of this clone. This chain joins TRBV5-1 and TRBJ1-1, with D possibly TRBD1 on 6 matching bases. This CDR3 is 14 amino acids long. Per the germline V gene, CDR1 is SGHRS and CDR2 is YFSETQ. Deletions cut 4 bases from V and 1 base from J, with 11 bases between. CDR3 sequence: CASSPGQPNTEAFF. Written as DNA, the CDR3 is TGCGCCAGCAGCCCAGGACAGCCGAACACTGAAGCTTTCTTT.